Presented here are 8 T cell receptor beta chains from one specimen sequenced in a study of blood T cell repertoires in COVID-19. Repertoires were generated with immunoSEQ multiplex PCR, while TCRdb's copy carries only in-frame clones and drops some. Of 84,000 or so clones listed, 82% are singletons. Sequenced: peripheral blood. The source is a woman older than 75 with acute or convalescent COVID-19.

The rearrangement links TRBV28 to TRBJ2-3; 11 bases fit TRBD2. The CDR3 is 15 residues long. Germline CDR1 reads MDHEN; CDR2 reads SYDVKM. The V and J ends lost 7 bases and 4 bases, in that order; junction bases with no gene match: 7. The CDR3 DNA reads TGTGCCAGCAATCAACTAGCGGGAGCGGCAGATACGCAGTATTTT. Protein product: CASNQLAGAADTQYF.

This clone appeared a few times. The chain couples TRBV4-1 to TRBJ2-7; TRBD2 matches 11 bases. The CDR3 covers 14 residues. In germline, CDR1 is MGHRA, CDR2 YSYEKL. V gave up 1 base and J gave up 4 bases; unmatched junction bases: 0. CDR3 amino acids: CASSQGLAGYEQYF. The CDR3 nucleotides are TGCGCCAGCAGCCAAGGACTAGCGGGGTACGAGCAGTACTTC.

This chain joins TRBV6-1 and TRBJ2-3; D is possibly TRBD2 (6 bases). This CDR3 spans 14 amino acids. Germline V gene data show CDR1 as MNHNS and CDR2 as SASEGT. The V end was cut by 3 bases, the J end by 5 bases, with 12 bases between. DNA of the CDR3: TGTGCCAGCAGTGACAACCTCGGGGGAGATACGCAGTATTTT. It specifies CASSDNLGGDTQYF.

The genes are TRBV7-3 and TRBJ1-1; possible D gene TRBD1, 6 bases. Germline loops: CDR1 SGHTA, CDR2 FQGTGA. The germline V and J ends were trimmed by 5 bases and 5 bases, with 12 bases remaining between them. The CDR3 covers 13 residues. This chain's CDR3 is CASSQQGQTEAFF. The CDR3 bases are TGTGCCAGCAGCCAACAGGGTCAAACTGAAGCTTTCTTT.

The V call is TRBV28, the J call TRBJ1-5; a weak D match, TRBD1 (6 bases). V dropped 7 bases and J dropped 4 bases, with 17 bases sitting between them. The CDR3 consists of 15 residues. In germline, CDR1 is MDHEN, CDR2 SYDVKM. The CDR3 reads CASTSVAGANQPQHF. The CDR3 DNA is TGTGCCAGCACGTCGGTAGCAGGGGCGAATCAGCCCCAGCATTTT.

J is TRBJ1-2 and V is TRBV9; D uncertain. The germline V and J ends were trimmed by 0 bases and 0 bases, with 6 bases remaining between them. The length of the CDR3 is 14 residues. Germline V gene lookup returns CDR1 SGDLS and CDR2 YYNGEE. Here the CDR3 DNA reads TGTGCCAGCAGCGTAGTTAGCGCTAACTATGGCTACACCTTC. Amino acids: CASSVVSANYGYTF.

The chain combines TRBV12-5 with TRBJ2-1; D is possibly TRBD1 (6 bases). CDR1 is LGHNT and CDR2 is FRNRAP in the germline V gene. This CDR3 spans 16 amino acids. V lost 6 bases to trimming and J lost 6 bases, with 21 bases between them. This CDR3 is CASGTDRPTTFNEQFF. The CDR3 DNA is TGTGCTAGTGGAACGGACAGACCCACAACTTTCAATGAGCAGTTCTTC.

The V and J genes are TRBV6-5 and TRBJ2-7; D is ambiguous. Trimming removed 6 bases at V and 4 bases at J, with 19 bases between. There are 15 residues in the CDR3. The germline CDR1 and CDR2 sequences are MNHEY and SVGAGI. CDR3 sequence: CASRVVASVRYEQYF. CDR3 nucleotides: TGTGCCAGCAGGGTAGTAGCCTCCGTGCGGTACGAGCAGTACTTC.